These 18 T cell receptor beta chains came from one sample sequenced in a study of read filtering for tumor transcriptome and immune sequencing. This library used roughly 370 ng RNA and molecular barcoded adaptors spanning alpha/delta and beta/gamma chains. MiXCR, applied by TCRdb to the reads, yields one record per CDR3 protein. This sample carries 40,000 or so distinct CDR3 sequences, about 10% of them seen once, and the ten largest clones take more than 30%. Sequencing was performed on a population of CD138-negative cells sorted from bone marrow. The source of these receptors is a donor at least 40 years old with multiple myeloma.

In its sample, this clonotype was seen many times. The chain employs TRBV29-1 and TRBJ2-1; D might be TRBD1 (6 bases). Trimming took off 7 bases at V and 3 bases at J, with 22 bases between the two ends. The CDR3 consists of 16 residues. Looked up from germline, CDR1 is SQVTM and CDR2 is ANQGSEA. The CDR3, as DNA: TGCAGCGGTGTCGATGACAGGTCCCTCAGCTACAATGAGCAGTTCTTC. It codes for CSGVDDRSLSYNEQFF.

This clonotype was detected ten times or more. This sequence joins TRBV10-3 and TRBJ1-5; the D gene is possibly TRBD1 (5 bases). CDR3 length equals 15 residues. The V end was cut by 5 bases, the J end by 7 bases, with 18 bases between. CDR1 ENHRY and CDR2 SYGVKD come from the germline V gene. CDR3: CAISTDSQRGQPQHF. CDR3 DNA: TGTGCCATCAGTACCGACAGCCAGAGAGGGCAGCCCCAGCATTTT.

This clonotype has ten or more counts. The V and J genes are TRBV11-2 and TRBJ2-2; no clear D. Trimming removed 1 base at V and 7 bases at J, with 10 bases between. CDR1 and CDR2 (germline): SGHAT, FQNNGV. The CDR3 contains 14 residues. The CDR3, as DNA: TGTGCCAGCAGCTTAGTTTCAGTGGGCGGGGAGCTGTTTTTT. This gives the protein CASSLVSVGGELFF.

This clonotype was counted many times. CDR3 loop: CSGRTSSTDTQYF. CDR3 nucleotide sequence: TGCAGCGGGCGAACGAGCTCCACAGATACGCAGTATTTT. The chain links TRBV29-1 to TRBJ2-3; D unclear. Trimming took off 7 bases at V and 2 bases at J, with 13 bases between the two ends. Germline assignment: CDR1 SQVTM and CDR2 ANQGSEA. The CDR3 covers 13 residues.

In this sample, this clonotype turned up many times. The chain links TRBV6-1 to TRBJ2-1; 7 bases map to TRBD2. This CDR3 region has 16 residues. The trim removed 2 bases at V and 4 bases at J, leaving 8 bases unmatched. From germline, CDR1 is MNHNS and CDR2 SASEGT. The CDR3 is CASSELGLEPYNEQFF. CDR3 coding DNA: TGTGCCAGCAGTGAACTAGGACTAGAGCCGTACAATGAGCAGTTCTTC.

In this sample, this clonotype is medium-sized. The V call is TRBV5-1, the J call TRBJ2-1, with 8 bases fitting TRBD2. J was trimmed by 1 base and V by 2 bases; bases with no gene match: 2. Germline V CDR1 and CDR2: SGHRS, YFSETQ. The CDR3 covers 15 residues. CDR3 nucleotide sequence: TGCGCCAGCAGCTTCGGGGGGGCTTCCTACAATGAGCAGTTCTTC. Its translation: CASSFGGASYNEQFF.

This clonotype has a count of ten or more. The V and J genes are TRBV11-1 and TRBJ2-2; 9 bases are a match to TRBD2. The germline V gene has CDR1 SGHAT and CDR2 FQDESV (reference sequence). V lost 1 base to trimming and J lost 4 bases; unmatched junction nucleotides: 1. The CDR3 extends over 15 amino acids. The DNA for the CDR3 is TGTGCCAGCAGCTTAGAACTAGCGGGCACCGGGGAGCTGTTTTTT. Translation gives CASSLELAGTGELFF.

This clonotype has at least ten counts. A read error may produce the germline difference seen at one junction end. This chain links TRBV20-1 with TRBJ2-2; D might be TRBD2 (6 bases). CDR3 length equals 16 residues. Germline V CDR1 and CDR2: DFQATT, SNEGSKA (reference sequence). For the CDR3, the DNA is TGCAGTGCTAGAGATCTCACGGGGGTAAACACCGGGGAGCTGTATTTT. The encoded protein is CSARDLTGVNTGELYF.

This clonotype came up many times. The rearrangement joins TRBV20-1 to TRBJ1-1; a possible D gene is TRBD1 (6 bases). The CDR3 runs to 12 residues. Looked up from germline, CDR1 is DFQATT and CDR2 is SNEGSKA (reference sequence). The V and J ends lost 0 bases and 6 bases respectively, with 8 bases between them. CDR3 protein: CSARDRGPEAFF. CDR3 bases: TGCAGTGCTAGAGACAGGGGCCCTGAAGCTTTCTTT.

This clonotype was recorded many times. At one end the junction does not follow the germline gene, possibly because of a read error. CDR3 nucleotide sequence: TGTGCCAGCAGCAAAGACCGGGGGCCTACCTACGAGCAGTACTTC. The encoded protein is CASSKDRGPTYEQYF. The gene calls are TRBV4-2 and TRBJ2-7, with D possibly called TRBD1 or TRBD2 (6 bases each). Germline V lookup: CDR1 LGHNA, CDR2 YNFKEQ. This CDR3 comprises 15 residues.

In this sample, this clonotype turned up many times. CDR3 sequence: CSVGMFYNEQFF. The CDR3 bases are TGCAGCGTTGGCATGTTCTACAATGAGCAGTTCTTC. This chain connects TRBV29-1 to TRBJ2-1; no clear D gene. The CDR3 is made up of 12 amino acids. V dropped 4 bases and J dropped 3 bases, with 7 bases sitting between them. In germline, CDR1 is SQVTM, CDR2 ANQGSEA.

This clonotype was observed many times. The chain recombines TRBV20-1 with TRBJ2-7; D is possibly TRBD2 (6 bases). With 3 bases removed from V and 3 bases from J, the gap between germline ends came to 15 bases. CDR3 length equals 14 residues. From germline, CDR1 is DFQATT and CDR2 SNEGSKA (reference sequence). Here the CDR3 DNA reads TGCAGTGCTAGGGTCCGGGACTGGAGCTACGAGCAGTACTTC. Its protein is CSARVRDWSYEQYF.

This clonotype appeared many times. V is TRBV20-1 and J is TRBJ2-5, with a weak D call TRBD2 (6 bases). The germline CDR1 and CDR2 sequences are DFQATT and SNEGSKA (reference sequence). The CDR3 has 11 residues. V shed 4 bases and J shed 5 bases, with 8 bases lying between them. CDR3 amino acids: CSATSVETQYF. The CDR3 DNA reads TGCAGTGCTACTAGCGTGGAGACCCAGTACTTC.

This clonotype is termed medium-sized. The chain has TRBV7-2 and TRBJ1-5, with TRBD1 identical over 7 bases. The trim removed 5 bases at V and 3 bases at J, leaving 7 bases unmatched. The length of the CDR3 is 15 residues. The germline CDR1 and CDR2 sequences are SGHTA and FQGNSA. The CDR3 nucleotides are TGTGCCAGCAGCCTATCCGGGACAGCCAATCAGCCCCAGCATTTT. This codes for CASSLSGTANQPQHF.

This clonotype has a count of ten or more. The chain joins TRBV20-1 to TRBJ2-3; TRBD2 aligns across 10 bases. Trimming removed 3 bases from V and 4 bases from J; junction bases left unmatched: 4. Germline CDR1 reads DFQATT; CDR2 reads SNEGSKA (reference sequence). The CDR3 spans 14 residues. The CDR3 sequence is CSASLAGGADTQYF. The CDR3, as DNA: TGCAGTGCTAGTTTAGCGGGGGGAGCAGATACGCAGTATTTT.

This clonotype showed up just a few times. The CDR3 spells CASSSRDSRDTQYF. CDR3 sequence (DNA): TGTGCCAGCAGTTCCCGGGACTCACGGGATACGCAGTATTTT. This sequence joins TRBV6-5 and TRBJ2-3; possibly TRBD2 for D (6 bases). The CDR3 spans 14 residues. V lost 4 bases and J lost 6, with 14 bases in between. Germline assignment: CDR1 MNHEY and CDR2 SVGAGI.

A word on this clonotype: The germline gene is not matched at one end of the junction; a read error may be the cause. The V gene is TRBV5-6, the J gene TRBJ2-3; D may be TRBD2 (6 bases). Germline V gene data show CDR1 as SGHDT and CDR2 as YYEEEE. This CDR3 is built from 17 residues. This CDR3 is CASGLWEASGGTDTQYF. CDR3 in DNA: TGTGCCAGCGGCTTGTGGGAGGCCTCTGGGGGCACAGATACGCAGTATTTT.

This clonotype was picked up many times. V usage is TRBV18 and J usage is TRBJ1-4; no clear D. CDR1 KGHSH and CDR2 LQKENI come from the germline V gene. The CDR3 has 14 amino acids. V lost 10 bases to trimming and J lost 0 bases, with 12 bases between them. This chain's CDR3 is CATSSGTTNEKLFF. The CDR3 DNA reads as TGTGCCACCTCCTCGGGAACAACTAATGAAAAACTGTTTTTT.